Below, one T cell receptor beta chain is given with its context. Its matching antigen is unknown. Viral peptide pools were used in the ViraFEST assay to expand antigen-specific CD4+ T cells, and sequencing came afterward. After less than 11 days in culture, the CD4+ T cells were isolated. The vaccine recipients had no prior SARS-CoV-2 infection, with negative nucleocapsid antibodies. TCRdb's table, derived via immunoSEQ multiplex PCR, lists solely in-frame clones and lacks some. The data hold tens of thousands of clones, with around 70% observed a single time. The data derive from a study of vaccination effects on CD4 cells after COVID-19. The CDR3 runs to 18 residues. Trimming removed 5 bases from V and 14 bases from J; junction bases left unmatched: 26. Germline CDR1 is SEHNR and CDR2 is FQNEAQ (reference sequence). Study-level findings and limits: The study, lacking early post-infection timepoints, had few convalescent patients.

The receptor comes from a human donor who received a COVID-19 vaccine. The chain uses TRBV7-9 and TRBJ1-4; 7 bases map to TRBD1. Sequenced here: CD4+ T cells from PBMCs cultured with SARS-CoV-2 spike peptides, sampled before COVID-19 vaccination. The CDR3 sequence is CASSPTIKPGQPSRLLFF. CDR3 nucleotide sequence: TGTGCCAGCAGCCCGACCATTAAACCGGGACAGCCATCGAGGTTGCTGTTTTTT.